The 20 T cell receptor beta chains reported below all come from one sample, sequenced in a study of identical twins. TCRdb re-derived calls from the 5' RACE reads in MiXCR, one entry per CDR3 protein. The sample lists about 240,000 distinct CDR3 sequences; about 7.5% were seen once. These data were also reused for a study on yellow fever vaccine responses in identical twins.

The specimen was CD8+ T cells sorted from blood. Receptors originate from a young woman in good health.

This clonotype was observed a few times. In DNA, the CDR3 is TGCAGTGCTAGAGACCGCCCTGAATATTTT. Translation gives CSARDRPEYF. The chain couples TRBV20-1 to TRBJ2-3; D ambiguous. CDR3 length: 10 residues. Germline V CDR1 and CDR2: DFQATT, SNEGSKA (reference sequence). Trimming pared 0 bases from V and 15 bases from J, leaving 10 bases between.

Many counts were recorded for this clonotype. Here the CDR3 reads CAISGTGQYNEQFF. The CDR3 DNA follows: TGTGCCATCAGTGGTACGGGACAGTACAATGAGCAGTTCTTC. This chain joins TRBV10-3 and TRBJ2-1, with 7 bases that match TRBD1. Germline V lookup: CDR1 ENHRY, CDR2 SYGVKD. The CDR3 covers 14 residues. Germline trimming cut 4 bases from V and 4 bases from J; bases unmatched to any gene: 4.

This sequence joins TRBV27 and TRBJ2-7, with D hard to call. CDR3 size: 13 residues. Per the germline V gene, CDR1 is MNHEY and CDR2 is SMNVEV (reference sequence). The V gene lost 0 bases and the J gene lost 6 bases, with 9 bases spanning the gap. The chain's CDR3 is CASSLSYGSEQYF. The CDR3 DNA reads as TGTGCCAGCAGTTTATCCTACGGCTCCGAGCAGTACTTC.

This clonotype turned up a few times. V is TRBV6-5 and J is TRBJ1-1; D might be TRBD1 (5 bases). The CDR3 loop spans 18 amino acids. Germline values: CDR1 MNHEY, CDR2 SVGAGI. Trimming pared 2 bases from V and 0 bases from J, leaving 19 bases between. DNA of the CDR3: TGTGCCAGCAGTTACGATCAGGGTGCGGTCCGCATGAACACTGAAGCTTTCTTT. Protein: CASSYDQGAVRMNTEAFF.

This clonotype came up many times. The J gene is TRBJ2-3, the V gene TRBV20-1; unclear D gene. The ends were cut back, 2 bases at V and 5 bases at J, with 8 bases in the middle. The CDR3 is 12 amino acids. The germline V gene has CDR1 DFQATT and CDR2 SNEGSKA (reference sequence). CDR3 region: CSARLRRDTQYF. CDR3 bases: TGCAGTGCTAGACTGCGAAGAGATACGCAGTATTTT.

The genes are TRBV9 and TRBJ2-2; 11 bases align to TRBD2. With 4 bases clipped from V and 4 bases from J, the junction kept 9 bases outside the gene matches. The CDR3 loop spans 17 amino acids. The germline CDR1 and CDR2 sequences are SGDLS and YYNGEE. The CDR3 here is CASSLSTSGSPTGELFF. The DNA for the CDR3 is TGTGCCAGCAGCTTGAGCACTAGCGGGAGTCCCACCGGGGAGCTGTTTTTT.

The V and J genes are TRBV6-2 or TRBV6-3 and TRBJ1-2; D is uncertain. CDR1 is MNHEY and CDR2 is SVGEGT in the germline V gene. The CDR3 has 12 amino acids. The ends were cut back, 2 bases at V and 7 bases at J, with 8 bases in the middle. In DNA form, the CDR3 reads TGTGCCAGCAGTTACAGCCAAGTTGGCTACACCTTC. This translates into CASSYSQVGYTF.

The rearrangement uses TRBV29-1 and TRBJ1-1, with 8 bases lining up with TRBD1. This CDR3 is 12 amino acids long. Trimming at V came to 8 bases and at J to 5 bases, leaving 7 bases not matched to a gene. The germline CDR1 and CDR2 sequences are SQVTM and ANQGSEA. The CDR3 DNA reads as TGCAGCACCTGGACAGGGCGTACTGAAGCTTTCTTT. This codes for CSTWTGRTEAFF.

The chain employs TRBV6-5 and TRBJ2-1, with 8 bases identical to TRBD2. Germline lookup yields CDR1 MNHEY and CDR2 SVGAGI. This CDR3 contains 14 residues. The V gene end was trimmed by 3 bases and the J gene end by 8 bases; junction bases not matched to a gene: 6. The CDR3 protein is CASSYSGGLDEQFF. CDR3 DNA sequence: TGTGCCAGCAGTTATTCGGGGGGGCTTGATGAGCAGTTCTTC.

This clonotype was recorded at least ten times. V gene TRBV12-3 or TRBV12-4 combines with J gene TRBJ1-1, with D uncertain. This CDR3 comprises 13 residues. Trimming stripped 6 bases from V and 3 bases from J, with 11 bases between. CDR3 nucleotide sequence: TGTGCCAGCAGCCCAAACCGGGACACTGAAGCTTTCTTT. Residues: CASSPNRDTEAFF.

This clonotype was counted only a few times. The V call is TRBV7-6, the J call TRBJ2-2, with TRBD2 identical over 9 bases. This CDR3 has 15 residues. V shed 8 bases, J shed 2 bases, and the junction held 6 bases outside the gene matches. CDR1 is SGHVS, CDR2 FNYEAQ, per germline. CDR3: CASGLSGGNTGELFF. The CDR3 bases are TGTGCCAGCGGACTTAGCGGGGGAAACACCGGGGAGCTGTTTTTT.

This clonotype was detected only a few times. The V call is TRBV28, the J call TRBJ2-7; 11 nucleotides match TRBD1. This CDR3 contains 13 residues. The V segment lost 6 bases and the J segment 7 bases; nucleotides outside the gene matches: 5. Germline V gene sequence: CDR1 MDHEN, CDR2 SYDVKM. The CDR3 reads CASRGQGAGEQYF. In DNA, the CDR3 is TGTGCCAGCAGAGGACAGGGGGCGGGTGAGCAGTACTTC.

The chain recombines TRBV2 with TRBJ2-6; D possibly corresponds to TRBD1 (5 bases). CDR3 length equals 16 residues. In germline, CDR1 is SNHLY, CDR2 FYNNEI. The ends were cut back, 8 bases at V and 0 bases at J, with 14 bases in the middle. CDR3 nucleotides: TGTGCCAGCCTCGAGACAGAGAACTCTGGGGCCAACGTCCTGACTTTC. Its protein product is CASLETENSGANVLTF.

This clonotype has at least ten counts. The V and J genes are TRBV27 and TRBJ1-1, with D perhaps matching TRBD1 (5 bases). V lost 6 bases, J lost 4 bases, and 9 bases lay in between. Germline V lookup: CDR1 MNHEY, CDR2 SMNVEV (reference sequence). The CDR3 totals 12 residues. In DNA form, the CDR3 reads TGTGCCAGCAGGGGGGGTAGCACTGAAGCTTTCTTT. It specifies CASRGGSTEAFF.

This clonotype was seen a few times. The chain has TRBV24-1 and TRBJ1-1; D is unclear. This CDR3 spans 10 amino acids. With 8 bases removed from V and 8 bases from J, the gap between germline ends came to 8 bases. Per germline, CDR1 KGHDR and CDR2 SFDVKD. The CDR3 is CATKRPEAFF. CDR3 DNA: TGTGCCACCAAACGGCCCGAAGCTTTCTTT.

This chain uses TRBV18 with TRBJ2-7; the D is unclear. Germline loops: CDR1 KGHSH, CDR2 LQKENI. The CDR3 length is 14 residues. The V end was cut by 0 bases, the J end by 4 bases, with 10 bases between. For the CDR3, the DNA is TGTGCCAGCTCACCACCTCTCGCTTCGTACGAGCAGTACTTC. Translating it yields CASSPPLASYEQYF. Looking up the rest from reference TRBV18 and TRBJ2-7 gives the full variable domain: NAGVMQNPRHLVRRRGQEARLRCSPMKGHSHVYWYRQLPEEGLKFMVYLQKENIIDESGMPKERFSAEFPKEGPSILRIQQVVRGDSAAYFCASSPPLASYEQYFGPGTRLTVT.

This clonotype was detected a few times. This sequence joins TRBV28 and TRBJ2-7, with 9 bases identical to TRBD2. After removal of 1 base from V and 6 bases from J, the junction contained 4 bases not matched to a gene. The CDR3 sequence is 14 residues long. Germline V gives CDR1 MDHEN, CDR2 SYDVKM. CDR3 bases: TGTGCCAGCAGTTTATTTGGCGGGAGGGTCGAGCAGTACTTC. Translation gives CASSLFGGRVEQYF.

This chain uses TRBV5-6 with TRBJ2-3; weak D call: TRBD2 (5 bases). The CDR3 is 17 residues long. Germline loops: CDR1 SGHDT, CDR2 YYEEEE. V was shortened by 4 bases and J by 1 base, with 19 bases between the two germline ends. CDR3: CASSTTTGAWGTDTQYF. The CDR3 DNA reads as TGTGCCAGCAGCACGACTACGGGTGCATGGGGCACAGATACGCAGTATTTT.

This clonotype was seen a few times. The CDR3 nucleotides are TGTGCCAGCACCGCAAGCTCGACAGGGAACGGTTTAGATACGCAGTATTTT. Translation: CASTASSTGNGLDTQYF. V usage is TRBV12-3 or TRBV12-4 and J usage is TRBJ2-3, with 7 bases lining up with TRBD1. This CDR3 region has 17 residues. V shed 7 bases, J shed 5 bases, and the junction held 18 bases outside the gene matches.

This clonotype came up a few times. The chain is built from TRBV28 and TRBJ2-7; TRBD1 matches at 8 bases. The CDR3 spans 13 residues. V was clipped by 3 bases and J by 6 bases; unmatched bases: 4. Germline loops: CDR1 MDHEN, CDR2 SYDVKM. As DNA, the CDR3 is TGTGCCAGCAGTTTGCAGGGGGCCCCCGAGCAGTACGTC. It yields the protein CASSLQGAPEQYV.